The subject of this entry is one T cell receptor beta chain. In germline, CDR1 is SGHTS, CDR2 YDEGEE. Trimming shortened V by 7 bases and J by 5 bases, and 22 bases separated the two germline ends. The CDR3 runs to 16 residues. This sample was taken from a study of cytomegalovirus exposure and HLA in healthy donors. In the PCR, 60 Vbeta and 13 Jbeta primers were used. TCRdb's copy holds only in-frame clones and misses some; the assay was immunoSEQ multiplex PCR. The profile shows more than 100,000 clones, approximately 79% of them singletons. All the people who gave samples were healthy bone marrow donors.

The TCR comes from a man between 45 and 60 years old in good health and CMV-seropositive. This rearrangement joins TRBV5-8 to TRBJ1-5; D call uncertain. Specimen: PBMCs. CDR3 protein: CASASTIPSVYQPQHF. CDR3 nucleotide sequence: TGTGCCAGCGCAAGTACAATTCCCTCTGTTTATCAGCCCCAGCATTTT.